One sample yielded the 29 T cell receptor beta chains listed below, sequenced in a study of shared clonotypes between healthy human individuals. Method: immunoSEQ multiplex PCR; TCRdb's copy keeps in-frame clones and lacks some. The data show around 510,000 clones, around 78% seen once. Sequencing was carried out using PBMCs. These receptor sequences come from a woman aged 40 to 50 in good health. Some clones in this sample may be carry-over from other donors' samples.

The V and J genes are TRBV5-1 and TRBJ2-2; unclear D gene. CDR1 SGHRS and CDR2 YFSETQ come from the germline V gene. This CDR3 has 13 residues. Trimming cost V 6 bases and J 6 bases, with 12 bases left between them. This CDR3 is CASTEGQAGELFF. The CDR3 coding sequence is TGCGCCAGCACGGAAGGGCAAGCCGGGGAGCTGTTTTTT.

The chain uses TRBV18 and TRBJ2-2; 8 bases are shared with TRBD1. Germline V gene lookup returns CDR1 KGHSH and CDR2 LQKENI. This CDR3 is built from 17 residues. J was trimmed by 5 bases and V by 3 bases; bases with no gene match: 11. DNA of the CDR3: TGTGCCAGCTCACCCAAGACCCGGACAGGGCGGACCGGGGAGCTGTTTTTT. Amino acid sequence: CASSPKTRTGRTGELFF.

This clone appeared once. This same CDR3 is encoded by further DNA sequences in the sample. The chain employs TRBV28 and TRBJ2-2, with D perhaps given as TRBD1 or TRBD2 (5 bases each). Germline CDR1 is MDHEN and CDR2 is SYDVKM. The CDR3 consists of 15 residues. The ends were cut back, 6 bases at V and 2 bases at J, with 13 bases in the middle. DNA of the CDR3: TGTGCCAGCAGCCCCGGGACGGGCAACACCGGGGAGCTGTTTTTT. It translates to CASSPGTGNTGELFF.

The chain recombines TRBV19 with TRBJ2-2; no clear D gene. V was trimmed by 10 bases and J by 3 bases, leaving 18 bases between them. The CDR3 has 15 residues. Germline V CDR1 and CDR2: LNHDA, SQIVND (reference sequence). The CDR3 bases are TGTGCCACCTCTGGGATGTATAGGGACACCGGGGAGCTGTTTTTT. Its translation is CATSGMYRDTGELFF.

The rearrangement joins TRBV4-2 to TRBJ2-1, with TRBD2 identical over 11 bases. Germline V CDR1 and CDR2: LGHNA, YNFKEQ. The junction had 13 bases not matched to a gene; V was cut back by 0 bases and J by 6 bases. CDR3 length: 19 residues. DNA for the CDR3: TGTGCCAGCAGCCAAGATTCTGGGGCGGTAGCGGGAGGGGGCAATGAGCAGTTCTTC. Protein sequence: CASSQDSGAVAGGGNEQFF.

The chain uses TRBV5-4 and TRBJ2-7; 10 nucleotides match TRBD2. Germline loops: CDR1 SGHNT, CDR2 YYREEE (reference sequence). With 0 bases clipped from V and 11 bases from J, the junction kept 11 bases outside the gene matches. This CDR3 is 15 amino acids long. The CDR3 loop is CASSLAEAGGQREYF. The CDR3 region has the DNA TGTGCCAGCAGCTTGGCCGAAGCGGGAGGGCAGAGGGAGTACTTC. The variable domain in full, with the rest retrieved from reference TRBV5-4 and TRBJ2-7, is ETGVTQSPTHLIKTRGQQVTLRCSSQSGHNTVSWYQQALGQGPQFIFQYYREEENGRGNFPPRFSGLQFPNYSSELNVNALELDDSALYLCASSLAEAGGQREYFGPGTRLTVT.

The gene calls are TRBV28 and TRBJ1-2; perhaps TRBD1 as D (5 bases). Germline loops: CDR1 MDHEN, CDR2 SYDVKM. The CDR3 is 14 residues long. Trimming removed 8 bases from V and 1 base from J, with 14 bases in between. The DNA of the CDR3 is TGTGCCAGCTTCTCGGGGCAGGATAACTATGGCTACACCTTC. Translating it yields CASFSGQDNYGYTF.

The CDR3 here is CASSAFSGLAGGRETQYF. CDR3 DNA sequence: TGTGCCAGCAGTGCCTTTTCGGGACTAGCGGGAGGGCGGGAGACCCAGTACTTC. This chain joins TRBV25-1 and TRBJ2-5; 16 bases line up with TRBD2. V gave up 4 bases and J gave up 5 bases; unmatched junction bases: 10. The germline gives CDR1 MGHDK, CDR2 SYGVNS. CDR3 size: 18 residues.

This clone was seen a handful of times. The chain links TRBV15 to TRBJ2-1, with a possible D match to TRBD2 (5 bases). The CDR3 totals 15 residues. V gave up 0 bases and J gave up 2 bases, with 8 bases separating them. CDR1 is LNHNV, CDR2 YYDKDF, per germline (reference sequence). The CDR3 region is CATSRDSATYNEQFF. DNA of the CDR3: TGTGCCACCAGCAGAGATAGCGCCACCTACAATGAGCAGTTCTTC. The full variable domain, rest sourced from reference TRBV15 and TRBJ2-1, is DAMVIQNPRYQVTQFGKPVTLSCSQTLNHNVMYWYQQKSSQAPKLLFHYYDKDFNNEADTPDNFQSRRPNTSFCFLDIRSPGLGDTAMYLCATSRDSATYNEQFFGPGTRLTVL.

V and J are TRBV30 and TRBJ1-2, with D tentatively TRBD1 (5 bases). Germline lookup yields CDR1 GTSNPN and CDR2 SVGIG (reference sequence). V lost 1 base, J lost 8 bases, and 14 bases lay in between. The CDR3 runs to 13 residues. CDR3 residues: CAWSAQPGEGYTF. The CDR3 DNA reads TGTGCCTGGAGTGCCCAACCGGGGGAAGGCTACACCTTC.

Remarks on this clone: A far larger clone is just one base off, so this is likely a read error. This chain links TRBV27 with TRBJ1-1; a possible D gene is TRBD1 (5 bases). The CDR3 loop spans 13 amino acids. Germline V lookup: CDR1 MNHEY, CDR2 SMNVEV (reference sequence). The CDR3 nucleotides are TGTGCCAACAGTTTAAGCAGGGACACTGAAGCTTTCTTT. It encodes CANSLSRDTEAFF.

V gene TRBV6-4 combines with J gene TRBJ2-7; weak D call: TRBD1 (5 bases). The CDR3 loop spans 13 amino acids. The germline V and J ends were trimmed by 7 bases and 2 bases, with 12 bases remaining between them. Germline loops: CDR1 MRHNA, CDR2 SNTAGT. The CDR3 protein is CASKAGPTYEQYF. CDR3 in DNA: TGTGCCAGCAAAGCAGGGCCCACCTACGAGCAGTACTTC.

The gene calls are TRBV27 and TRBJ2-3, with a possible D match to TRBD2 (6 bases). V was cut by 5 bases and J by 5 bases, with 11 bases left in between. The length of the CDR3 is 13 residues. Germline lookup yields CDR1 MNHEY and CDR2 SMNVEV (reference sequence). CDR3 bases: TGTGCCAGCAGTCCGGGGACTCTAGATACGCAGTATTTT. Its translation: CASSPGTLDTQYF.

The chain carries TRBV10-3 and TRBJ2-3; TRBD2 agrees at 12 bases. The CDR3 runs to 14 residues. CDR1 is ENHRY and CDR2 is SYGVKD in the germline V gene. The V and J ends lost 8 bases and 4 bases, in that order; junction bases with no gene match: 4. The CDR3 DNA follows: TGTGCCATCCGCCTAGCGGGAGGGCCAGATACGCAGTATTTT. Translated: CAIRLAGGPDTQYF.

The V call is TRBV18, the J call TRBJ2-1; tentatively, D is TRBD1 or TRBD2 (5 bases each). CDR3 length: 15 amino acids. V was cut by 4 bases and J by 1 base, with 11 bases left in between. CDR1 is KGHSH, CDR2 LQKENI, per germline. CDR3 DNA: TGTGCCAGCTCACTCCGGGACGGTTCCTACAATGAGCAGTTCTTC. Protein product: CASSLRDGSYNEQFF.

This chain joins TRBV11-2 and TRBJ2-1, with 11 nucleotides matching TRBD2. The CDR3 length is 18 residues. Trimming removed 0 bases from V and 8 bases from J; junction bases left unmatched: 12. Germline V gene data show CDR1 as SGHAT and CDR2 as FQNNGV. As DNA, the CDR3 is TGTGCCAGCAGCTTAGACCTCCCGGGTAGCGGGAGGGGAGATGAGCAGTTCTTC. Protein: CASSLDLPGSGRGDEQFF.

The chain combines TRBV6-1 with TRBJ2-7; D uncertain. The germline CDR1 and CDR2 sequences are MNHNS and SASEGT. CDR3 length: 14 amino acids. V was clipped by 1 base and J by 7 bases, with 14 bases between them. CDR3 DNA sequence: TGTGCCAGCAGTGAAGTAGTGATCCCCTTGGAGCAGTACTTC. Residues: CASSEVVIPLEQYF.

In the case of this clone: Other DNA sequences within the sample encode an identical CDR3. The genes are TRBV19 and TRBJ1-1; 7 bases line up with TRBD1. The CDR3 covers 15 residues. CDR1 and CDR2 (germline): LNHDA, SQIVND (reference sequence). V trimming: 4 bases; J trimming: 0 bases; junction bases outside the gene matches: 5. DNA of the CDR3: TGTGCCAGTAGTACGCCGGGACAGCTGAACACTGAAGCTTTCTTT. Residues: CASSTPGQLNTEAFF.

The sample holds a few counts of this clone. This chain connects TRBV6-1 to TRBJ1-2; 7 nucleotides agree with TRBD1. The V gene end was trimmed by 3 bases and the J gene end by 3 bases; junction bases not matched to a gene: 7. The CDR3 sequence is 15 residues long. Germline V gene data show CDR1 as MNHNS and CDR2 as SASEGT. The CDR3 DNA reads TGTGCCAGCAGTGAGGACAGGCCAGAATACTATGGCTACACCTTC. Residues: CASSEDRPEYYGYTF.

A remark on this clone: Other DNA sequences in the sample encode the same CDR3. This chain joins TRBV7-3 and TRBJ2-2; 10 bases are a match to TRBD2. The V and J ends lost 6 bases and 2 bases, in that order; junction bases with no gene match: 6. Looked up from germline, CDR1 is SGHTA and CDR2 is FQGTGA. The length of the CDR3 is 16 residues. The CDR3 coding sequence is TGTGCCAGCAGTACCCTAGCGGGGGCTAACACCGGGGAGCTGTTTTTT. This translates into CASSTLAGANTGELFF.

The CDR3 sequence is CASSRTAGGPQETQYF. The CDR3 DNA sequence: TGTGCCAGCAGCCGAACAGCGGGAGGGCCCCAAGAGACCCAGTACTTC. This chain uses TRBV7-9 with TRBJ2-5, with 10 bases lining up with TRBD2. V was pared by 5 bases and J by 1 base, with 7 bases of the junction left unmatched. There are 16 residues in the CDR3. Germline V lookup: CDR1 SEHNR, CDR2 FQNEAQ (reference sequence).

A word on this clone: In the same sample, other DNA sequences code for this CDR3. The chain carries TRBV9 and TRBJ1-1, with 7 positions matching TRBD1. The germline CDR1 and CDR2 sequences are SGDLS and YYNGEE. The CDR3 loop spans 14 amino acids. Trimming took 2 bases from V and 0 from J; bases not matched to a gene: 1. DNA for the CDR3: TGTGCCAGCAGCGTGACAGGGCTGAACACTGAAGCTTTCTTT. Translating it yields CASSVTGLNTEAFF.

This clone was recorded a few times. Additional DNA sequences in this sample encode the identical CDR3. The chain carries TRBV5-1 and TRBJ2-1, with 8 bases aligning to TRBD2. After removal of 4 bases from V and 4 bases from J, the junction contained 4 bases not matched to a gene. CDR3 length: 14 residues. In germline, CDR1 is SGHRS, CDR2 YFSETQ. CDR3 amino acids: CASSPGTSYNEQFF. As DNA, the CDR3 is TGCGCCAGCAGCCCCGGGACTAGTTACAATGAGCAGTTCTTC. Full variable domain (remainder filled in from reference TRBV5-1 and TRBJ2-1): KAGVTQTPRYLIKTRGQQVTLSCSPISGHRSVSWYQQTPGQGLQFLFEYFSETQRNKGNFPGRFSGRQFSNSRSEMNVSTLELGDSALYLCASSPGTSYNEQFFGPGTRLTVL.

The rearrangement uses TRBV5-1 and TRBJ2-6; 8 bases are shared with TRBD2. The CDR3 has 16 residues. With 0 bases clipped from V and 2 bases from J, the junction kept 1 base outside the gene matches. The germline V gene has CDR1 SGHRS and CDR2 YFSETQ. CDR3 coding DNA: TGCGCCAGCAGCTTGGCCGGGAGGGCTGGGGCCAACGTCCTGACTTTC. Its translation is CASSLAGRAGANVLTF.

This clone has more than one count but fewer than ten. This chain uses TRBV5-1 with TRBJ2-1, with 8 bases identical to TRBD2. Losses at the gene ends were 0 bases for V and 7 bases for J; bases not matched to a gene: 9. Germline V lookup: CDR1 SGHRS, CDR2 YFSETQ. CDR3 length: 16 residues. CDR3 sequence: CASSLEVLAGENEQFF. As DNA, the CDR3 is TGCGCCAGCAGCTTGGAGGTTCTAGCGGGCGAAAATGAGCAGTTCTTC. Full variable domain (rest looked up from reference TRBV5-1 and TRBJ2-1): KAGVTQTPRYLIKTRGQQVTLSCSPISGHRSVSWYQQTPGQGLQFLFEYFSETQRNKGNFPGRFSGRQFSNSRSEMNVSTLELGDSALYLCASSLEVLAGENEQFFGPGTRLTVL.

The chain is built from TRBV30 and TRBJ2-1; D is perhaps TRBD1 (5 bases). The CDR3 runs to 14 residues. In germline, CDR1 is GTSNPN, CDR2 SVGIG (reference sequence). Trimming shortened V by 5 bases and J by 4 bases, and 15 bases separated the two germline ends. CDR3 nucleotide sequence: TGTGCCTGGGGTATTGGGGCGACTTACAATGAGCAGTTCTTC. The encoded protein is CAWGIGATYNEQFF.

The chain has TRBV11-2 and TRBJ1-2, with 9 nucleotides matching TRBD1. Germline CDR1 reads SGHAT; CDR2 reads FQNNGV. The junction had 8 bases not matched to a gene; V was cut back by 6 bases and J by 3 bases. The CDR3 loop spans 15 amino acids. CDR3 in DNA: TGTGCCAGCAGGGATTACAGGGGGCTTTACTATGGCTACACCTTC. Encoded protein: CASRDYRGLYYGYTF. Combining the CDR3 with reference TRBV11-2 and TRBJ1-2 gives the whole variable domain EAGVAQSPRYKIIEKRQSVAFWCNPISGHATLYWYQQILGQGPKLLIQFQNNGVVDDSQLPKDRFSAERLKGVDSTLKIQPAKLEDSAVYLCASRDYRGLYYGYTFGSGTRLTVV.

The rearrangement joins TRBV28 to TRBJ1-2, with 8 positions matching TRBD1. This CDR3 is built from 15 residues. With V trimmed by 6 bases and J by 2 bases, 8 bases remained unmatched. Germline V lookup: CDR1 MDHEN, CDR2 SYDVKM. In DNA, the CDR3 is TGTGCCAGCAGCACTACAGGGGGTAGAAACTATGGCTACACCTTC. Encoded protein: CASSTTGGRNYGYTF.

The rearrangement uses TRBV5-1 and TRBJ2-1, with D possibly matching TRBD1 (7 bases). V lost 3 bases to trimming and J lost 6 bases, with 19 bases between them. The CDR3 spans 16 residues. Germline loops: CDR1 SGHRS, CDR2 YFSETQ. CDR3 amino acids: CASSSSTGRSGNEQFF. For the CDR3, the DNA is TGCGCCAGCAGCTCCTCGACAGGGAGGTCGGGCAATGAGCAGTTCTTC. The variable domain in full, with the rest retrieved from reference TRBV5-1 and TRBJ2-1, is KAGVTQTPRYLIKTRGQQVTLSCSPISGHRSVSWYQQTPGQGLQFLFEYFSETQRNKGNFPGRFSGRQFSNSRSEMNVSTLELGDSALYLCASSSSTGRSGNEQFFGPGTRLTVL.